This T cell receptor beta chain came from a study of blood T cells in healthy people across ages. Whole-study findings and limits: With unsorted PBMCs, a conclusive comparison of naive versus antigen-experienced cells was not possible. Estimated diversity that came from one million T cells was considered an underestimate.

The use of a sample-barcoded 5' primer and a J-beta primer mix characterized a second PCR of about 7 to 12 cycles. Every sample gave at least 2.5 million paired-end reads containing CDR3. TCRdb redid the calling of the 5' RACE reads with MiXCR, one entry per CDR3 protein. Of under 2 million distinct CDR3 sequences listed, 34% are singletons. Remarks on this clonotype: Its antigen is currently unknown. Sequence at one end of the junction differs from germline and may be a read error.

Germline V gives CDR1 SGHRS, CDR2 YFSETQ. This CDR3 comprises 16 residues. The TCR was taken from a woman aged 25 to 39 in good health. The sample consisted of blood. The rearrangement joins TRBV5-1 to TRBJ1-4; TRBD1 is a possible D gene (6 bases). CDR3 amino acids: CAGSPEAGGQYEKLFF. In DNA form, the CDR3 reads TGCGCCGGCAGCCCCGAGGCGGGGGGACAATATGAAAAACTGTTTTTT.